The sequence of this TCR beta chain was determined in a study of shared T cell receptors in the human thymus. Germline CDR1 SGHRS, CDR2 YFSETQ. The CDR3 runs to 14 residues. Unmatched junction bases numbered 7, after V lost 4 bases and J lost 7 bases. Libraries were prepared by immunoSEQ multiplex PCR; TCRdb keeps only in-frame clonotypes and omits some of them. The repertoire consists of roughly 560,000 clones, with 70% to 80% occurring once and the leading ten covering more than 0.01%. This same sample was also taken into another study, of human thymus T cells. That publication notes: Immunologically healthy infants in Finland undergoing congenital heart defect surgery were the donors. In corrective heart surgery, resections were taken, and these provided the thymus tissue. Thymic and blood repertoires appeared to show biased V and J gene usage. As related research reported, thymic repertoires overlapped highly among unrelated individuals.

The sequenced material came from thymocytes. The V and J genes are TRBV5-1 and TRBJ2-5; 10 bases map to TRBD1. The source is a boy younger than two with a congenital heart defect. The CDR3 loop is CASSPGTGVGTQYF. The CDR3 DNA is TGCGCCAGCAGCCCGGGGACAGGGGTTGGGACCCAGTACTTC.